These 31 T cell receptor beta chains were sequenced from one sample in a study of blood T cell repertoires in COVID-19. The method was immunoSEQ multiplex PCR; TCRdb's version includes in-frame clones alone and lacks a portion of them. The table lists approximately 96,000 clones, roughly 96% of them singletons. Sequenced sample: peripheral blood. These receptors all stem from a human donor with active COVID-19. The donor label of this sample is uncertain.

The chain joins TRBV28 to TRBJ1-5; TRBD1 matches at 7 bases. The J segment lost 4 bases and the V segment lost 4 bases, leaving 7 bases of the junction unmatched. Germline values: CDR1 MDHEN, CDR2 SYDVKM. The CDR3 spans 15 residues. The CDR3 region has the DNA TGTGCCAGCAGTTCGGTCACAGGGGTGAATCAGCCCCAGCATTTT. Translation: CASSSVTGVNQPQHF. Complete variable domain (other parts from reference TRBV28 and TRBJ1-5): DVKVTQSSRYLVKRTGEKVFLECVQDMDHENMFWYRQDPGLGLRLIYFSYDVKMKEKGDIPEGYSVSREKKERFSLILESASTNQTSMYLCASSSVTGVNQPQHFGDGTRLSIL.

The CDR3 bases are TGTGCCAGCAGGAGCTCTGGGGCCAACGTCCTGACTTTC. Encoded protein: CASRSSGANVLTF. This rearrangement joins TRBV12-3 or TRBV12-4 to TRBJ2-6; D call uncertain. Trimming took off 6 bases at V and 0 bases at J, with 3 bases between the two ends. CDR3 length: 13 residues.

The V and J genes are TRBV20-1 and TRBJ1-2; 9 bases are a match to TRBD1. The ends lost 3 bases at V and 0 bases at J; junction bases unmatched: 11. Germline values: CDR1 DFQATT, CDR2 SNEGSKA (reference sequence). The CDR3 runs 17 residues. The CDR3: CSASPNRGRGSNYGYTF. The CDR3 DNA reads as TGCAGTGCTAGTCCGAACAGGGGGCGCGGCTCTAACTATGGCTACACCTTC.

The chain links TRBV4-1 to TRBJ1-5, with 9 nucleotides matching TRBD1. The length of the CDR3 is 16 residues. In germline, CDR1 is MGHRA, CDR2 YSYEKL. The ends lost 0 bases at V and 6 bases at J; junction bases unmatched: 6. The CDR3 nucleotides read TGCGCCAGCAGCCAAGACTCGGGACAGGGCGGTCAGCCCCAGCATTTT. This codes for CASSQDSGQGGQPQHF.

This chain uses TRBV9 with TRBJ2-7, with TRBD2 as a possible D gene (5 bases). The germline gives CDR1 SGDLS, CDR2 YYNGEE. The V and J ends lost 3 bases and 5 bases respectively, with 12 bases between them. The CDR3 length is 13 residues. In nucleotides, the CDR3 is TGTGCCAGCAGCGCGATACCCGGGAACGAGCAGTACTTC. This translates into CASSAIPGNEQYF.

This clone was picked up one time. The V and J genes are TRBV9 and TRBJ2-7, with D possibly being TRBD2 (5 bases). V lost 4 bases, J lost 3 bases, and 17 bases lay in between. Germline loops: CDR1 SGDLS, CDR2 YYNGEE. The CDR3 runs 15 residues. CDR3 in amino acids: CASSPLAGGYYEQYF. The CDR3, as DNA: TGTGCCAGCAGCCCCCTAGCCGGCGGCTACTACGAGCAGTACTTC.

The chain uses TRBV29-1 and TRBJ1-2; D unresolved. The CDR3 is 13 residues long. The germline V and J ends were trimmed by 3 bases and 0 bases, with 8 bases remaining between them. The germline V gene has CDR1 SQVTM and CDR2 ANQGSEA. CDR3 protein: CSVEQAPNYGYTF. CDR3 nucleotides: TGCAGCGTTGAGCAGGCACCTAACTATGGCTACACCTTC. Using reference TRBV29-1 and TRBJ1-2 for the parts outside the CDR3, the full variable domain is SAVISQKPSRDICQRGTSLTIQCQVDSQVTMMFWYRQQPGQSLTLIATANQGSEATYESGFVIDKFPISRPNLTFSTLTVSNMSPEDSSIYLCSVEQAPNYGYTFGSGTRLTVV.

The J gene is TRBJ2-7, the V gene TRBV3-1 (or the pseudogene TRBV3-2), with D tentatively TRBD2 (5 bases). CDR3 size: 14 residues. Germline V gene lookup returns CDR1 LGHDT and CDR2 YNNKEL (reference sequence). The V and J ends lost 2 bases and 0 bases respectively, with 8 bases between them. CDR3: CASSQRGLSYEQYF. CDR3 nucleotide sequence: TGTGCCAGCAGCCAAAGAGGACTCTCCTACGAGCAGTACTTC.

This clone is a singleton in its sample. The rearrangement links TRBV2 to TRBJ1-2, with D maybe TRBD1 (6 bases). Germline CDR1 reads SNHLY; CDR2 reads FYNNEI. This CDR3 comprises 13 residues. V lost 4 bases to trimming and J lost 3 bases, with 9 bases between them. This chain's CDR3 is CASSGAGDYGYTF. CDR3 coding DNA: TGTGCCAGCAGTGGCGCAGGGGACTATGGCTACACCTTC.

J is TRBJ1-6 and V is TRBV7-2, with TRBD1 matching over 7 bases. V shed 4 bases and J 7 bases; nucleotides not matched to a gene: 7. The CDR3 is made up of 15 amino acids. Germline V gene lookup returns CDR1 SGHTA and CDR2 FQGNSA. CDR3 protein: CASSYRDRENSPLHF. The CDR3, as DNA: TGTGCCAGCAGCTACCGGGACAGAGAAAATTCACCCCTCCACTTT.

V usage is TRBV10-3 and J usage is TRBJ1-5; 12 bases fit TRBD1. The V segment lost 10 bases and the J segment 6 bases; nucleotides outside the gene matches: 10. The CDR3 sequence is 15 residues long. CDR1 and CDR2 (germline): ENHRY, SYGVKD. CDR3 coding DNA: TGTGCCACCCTCGCGGGACAGGGGGCTTTTCAGCCCCAGCATTTT. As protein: CATLAGQGAFQPQHF.

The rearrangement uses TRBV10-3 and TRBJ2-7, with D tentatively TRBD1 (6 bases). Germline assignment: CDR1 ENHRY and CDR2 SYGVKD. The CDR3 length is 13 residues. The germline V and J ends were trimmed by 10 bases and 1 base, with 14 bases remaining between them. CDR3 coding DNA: TGTGCCAACAAACAGGGACCTTCCTACGAGCAGTACTTC. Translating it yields CANKQGPSYEQYF.

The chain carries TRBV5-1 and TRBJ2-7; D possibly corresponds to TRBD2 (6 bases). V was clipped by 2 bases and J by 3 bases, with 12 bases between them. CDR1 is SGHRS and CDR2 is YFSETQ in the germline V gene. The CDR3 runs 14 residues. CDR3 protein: CASSFRAGLYEQYF. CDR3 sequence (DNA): TGCGCCAGCAGCTTTCGAGCGGGCCTCTACGAGCAGTACTTC.

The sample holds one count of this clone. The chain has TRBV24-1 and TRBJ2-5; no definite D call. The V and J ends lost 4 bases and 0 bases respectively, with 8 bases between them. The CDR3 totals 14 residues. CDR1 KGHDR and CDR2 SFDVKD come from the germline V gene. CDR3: CATSDPGYQETQYF. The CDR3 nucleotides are TGTGCCACCAGTGACCCCGGGTACCAAGAGACCCAGTACTTC.

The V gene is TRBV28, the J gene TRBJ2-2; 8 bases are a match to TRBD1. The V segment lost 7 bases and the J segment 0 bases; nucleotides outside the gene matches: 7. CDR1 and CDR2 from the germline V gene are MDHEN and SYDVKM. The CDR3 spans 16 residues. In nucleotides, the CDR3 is TGTGCCAGCACCTCAGGACAGGGACCGAACACCGGGGAGCTGTTTTTT. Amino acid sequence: CASTSGQGPNTGELFF.

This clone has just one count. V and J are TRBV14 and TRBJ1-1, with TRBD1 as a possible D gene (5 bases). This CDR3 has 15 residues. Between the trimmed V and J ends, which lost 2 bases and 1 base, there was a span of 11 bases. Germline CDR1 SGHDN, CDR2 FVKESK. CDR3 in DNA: TGTGCCAGCAGCCAATTAAGACAGCCGAACACTGAAGCTTTCTTT. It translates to CASSQLRQPNTEAFF.

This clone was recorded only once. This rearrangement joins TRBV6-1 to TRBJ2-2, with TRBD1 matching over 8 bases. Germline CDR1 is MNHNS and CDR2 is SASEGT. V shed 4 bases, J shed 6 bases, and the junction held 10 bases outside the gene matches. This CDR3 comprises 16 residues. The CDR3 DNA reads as TGTGCCAGCAGTGTTCCCGGGACAGGTTTACCCGGGGAGCTGTTTTTT. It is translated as CASSVPGTGLPGELFF.

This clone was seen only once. The CDR3 sequence: CASSSGGLALEENEQFF. In DNA form, the CDR3 reads TGTGCCAGCAGCTCCGGGGGACTAGCCCTTGAGGAGAATGAGCAGTTCTTC. V gene TRBV7-9 combines with J gene TRBJ2-1, with TRBD2 matching 9 bases. Germline V gene data show CDR1 as SEHNR and CDR2 as FQNEAQ (reference sequence). The CDR3 extends over 17 amino acids. The J segment lost 7 bases and the V segment lost 4 bases, leaving 14 bases of the junction unmatched.

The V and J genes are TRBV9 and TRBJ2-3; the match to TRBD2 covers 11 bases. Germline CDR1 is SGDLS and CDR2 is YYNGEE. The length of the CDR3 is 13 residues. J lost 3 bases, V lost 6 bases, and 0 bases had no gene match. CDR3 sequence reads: CASTSGGTDTQYF. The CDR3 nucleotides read TGTGCCAGCACTAGCGGGGGGACAGATACGCAGTATTTT.

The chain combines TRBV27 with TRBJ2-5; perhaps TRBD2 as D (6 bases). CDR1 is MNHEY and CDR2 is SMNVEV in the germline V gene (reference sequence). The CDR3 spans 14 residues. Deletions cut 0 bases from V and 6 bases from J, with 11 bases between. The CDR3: CASSLSSGVQTQYF. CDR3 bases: TGTGCCAGCAGTTTATCGTCGGGGGTCCAGACCCAGTACTTC.

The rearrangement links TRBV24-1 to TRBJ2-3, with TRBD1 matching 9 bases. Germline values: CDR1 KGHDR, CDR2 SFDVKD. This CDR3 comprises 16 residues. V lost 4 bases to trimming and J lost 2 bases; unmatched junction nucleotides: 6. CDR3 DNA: TGTGCCACCAGTGAGGGCGACAGGGGGTACACAGATACGCAGTATTTT. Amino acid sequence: CATSEGDRGYTDTQYF.

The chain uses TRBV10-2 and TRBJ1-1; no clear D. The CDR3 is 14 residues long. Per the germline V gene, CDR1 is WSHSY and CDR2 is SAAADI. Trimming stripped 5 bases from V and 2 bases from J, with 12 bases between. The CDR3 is CASSYPGSNTEAFF. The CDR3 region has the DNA TGCGCCAGCAGTTATCCAGGAAGCAACACTGAAGCTTTCTTT.

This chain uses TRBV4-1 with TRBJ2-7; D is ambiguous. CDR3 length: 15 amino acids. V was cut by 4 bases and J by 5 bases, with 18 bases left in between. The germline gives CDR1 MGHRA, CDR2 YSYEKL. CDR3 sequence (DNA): TGCGCCAGCAGCCCGGCCCCAACAGTGATCAACGAGCAGTACTTC. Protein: CASSPAPTVINEQYF.

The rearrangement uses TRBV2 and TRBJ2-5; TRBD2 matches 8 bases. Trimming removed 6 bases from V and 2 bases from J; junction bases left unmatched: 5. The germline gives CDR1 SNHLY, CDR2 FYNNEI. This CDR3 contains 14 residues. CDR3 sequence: CASRPVAGQETQYF. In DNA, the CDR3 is TGTGCCAGCAGACCAGTAGCGGGGCAAGAGACCCAGTACTTC.

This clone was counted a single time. The CDR3 DNA reads as TGTGCCAGCAGGAAACCAGGGCTCAATTCACCCCTCCACTTT. It specifies CASRKPGLNSPLHF. The rearrangement joins TRBV28 to TRBJ1-6, with D tentatively TRBD1 (5 bases). Trimming took off 6 bases at V and 7 bases at J, with 13 bases between the two ends. The CDR3 totals 14 residues. Germline CDR1 MDHEN, CDR2 SYDVKM.

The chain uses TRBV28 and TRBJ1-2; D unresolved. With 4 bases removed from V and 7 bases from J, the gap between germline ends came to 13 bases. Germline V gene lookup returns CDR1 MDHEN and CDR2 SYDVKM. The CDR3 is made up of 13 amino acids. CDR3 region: CASSSGIPGGYTF. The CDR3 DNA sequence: TGTGCCAGCAGTTCCGGGATACCCGGTGGCTACACCTTC.

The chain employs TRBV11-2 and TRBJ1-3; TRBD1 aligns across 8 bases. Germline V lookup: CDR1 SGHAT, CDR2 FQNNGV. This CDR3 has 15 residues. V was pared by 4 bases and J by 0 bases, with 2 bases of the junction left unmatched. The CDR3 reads CASSSGQGSGNTIYF. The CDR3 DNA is TGTGCCAGCAGCTCAGGACAGGGCTCTGGAAACACCATATATTTT.

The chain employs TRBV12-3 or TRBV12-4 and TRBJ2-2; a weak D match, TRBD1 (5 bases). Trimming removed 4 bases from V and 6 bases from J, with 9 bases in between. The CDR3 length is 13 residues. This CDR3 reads CASSSLGAGELFF. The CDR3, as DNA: TGTGCCAGCAGTTCCCTAGGGGCCGGGGAGCTGTTTTTT.

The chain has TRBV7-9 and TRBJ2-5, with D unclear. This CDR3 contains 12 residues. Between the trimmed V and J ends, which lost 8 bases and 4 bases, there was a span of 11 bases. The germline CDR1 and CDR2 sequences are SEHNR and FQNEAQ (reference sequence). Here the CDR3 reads CASFLNLETQYF. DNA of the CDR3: TGTGCCAGCTTTTTAAACTTAGAGACCCAGTACTTC.

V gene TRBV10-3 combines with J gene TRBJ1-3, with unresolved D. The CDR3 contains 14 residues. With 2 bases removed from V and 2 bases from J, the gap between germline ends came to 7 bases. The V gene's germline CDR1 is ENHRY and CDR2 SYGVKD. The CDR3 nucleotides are TGTGCCATCAGTGAGGGACTGACTGGAAACACCATATATTTT. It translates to CAISEGLTGNTIYF.

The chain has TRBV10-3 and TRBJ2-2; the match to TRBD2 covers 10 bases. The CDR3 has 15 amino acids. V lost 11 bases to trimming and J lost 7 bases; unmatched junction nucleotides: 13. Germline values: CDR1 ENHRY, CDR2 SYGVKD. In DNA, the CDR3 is TGTGCCGCCGGGCCGCTAGCGGGAGAGGGCGGGGAGCTGTTTTTT. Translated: CAAGPLAGEGGELFF.